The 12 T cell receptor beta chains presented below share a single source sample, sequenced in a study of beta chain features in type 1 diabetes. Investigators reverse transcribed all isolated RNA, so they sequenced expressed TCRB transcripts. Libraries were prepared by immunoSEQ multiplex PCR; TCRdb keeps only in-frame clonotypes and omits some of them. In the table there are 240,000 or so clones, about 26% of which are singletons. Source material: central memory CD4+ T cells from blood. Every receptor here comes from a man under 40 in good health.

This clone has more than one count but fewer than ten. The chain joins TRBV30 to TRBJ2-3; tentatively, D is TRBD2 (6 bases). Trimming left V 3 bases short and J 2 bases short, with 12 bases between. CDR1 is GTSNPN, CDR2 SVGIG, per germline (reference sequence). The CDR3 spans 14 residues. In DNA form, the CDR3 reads TGTGCCTGGAGCTATACGGGAGTCACAGATACGCAGTATTTT. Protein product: CAWSYTGVTDTQYF. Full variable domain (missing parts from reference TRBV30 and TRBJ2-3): SQTIHQWPATLVQPVGSPLSLECTVEGTSNPNLYWYRQAAGRGLQLLFYSVGIGQISSEVPQNLSASRPQDRQFILSSKKLLLSDSGFYLCAWSYTGVTDTQYFGPGTRLTVL.

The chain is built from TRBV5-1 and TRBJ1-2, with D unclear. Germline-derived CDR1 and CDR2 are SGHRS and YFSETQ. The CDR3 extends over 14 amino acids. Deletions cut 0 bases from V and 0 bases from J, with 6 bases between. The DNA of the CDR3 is TGCGCCAGCAGCTTGGAGACAACTAACTATGGCTACACCTTC. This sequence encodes CASSLETTNYGYTF.

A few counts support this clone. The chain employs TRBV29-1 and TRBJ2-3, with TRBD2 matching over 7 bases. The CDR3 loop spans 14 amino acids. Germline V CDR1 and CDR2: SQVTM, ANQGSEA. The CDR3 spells CRPGEGMMADTQYF. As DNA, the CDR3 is TGCAGGCCTGGGGAGGGGATGATGGCAGATACGCAGTATTTT.

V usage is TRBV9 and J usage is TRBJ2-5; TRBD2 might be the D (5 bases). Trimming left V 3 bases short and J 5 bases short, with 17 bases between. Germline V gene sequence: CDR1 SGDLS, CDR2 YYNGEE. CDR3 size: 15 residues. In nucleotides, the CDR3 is TGTGCCAGCAGCGCGCTATCCGGCCCGGGGGAGACCCAGTACTTC. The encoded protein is CASSALSGPGETQYF.

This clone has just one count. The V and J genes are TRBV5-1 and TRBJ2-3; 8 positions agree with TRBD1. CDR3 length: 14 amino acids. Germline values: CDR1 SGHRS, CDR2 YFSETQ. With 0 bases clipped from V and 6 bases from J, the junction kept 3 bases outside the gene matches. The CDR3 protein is CASSLGTGMDTQYF. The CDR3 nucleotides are TGCGCCAGCAGCTTGGGGACAGGGATGGATACGCAGTATTTT.

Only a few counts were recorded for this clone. The CDR3 sequence is CASSYRSGENYGYTF. The CDR3 DNA follows: TGTGCCAGCAGTTACCGGTCAGGGGAGAACTATGGCTACACCTTC. The V and J genes are TRBV6-5 and TRBJ1-2; a possible D gene is TRBD1 (6 bases). The CDR3 is 15 residues long. The germline gives CDR1 MNHEY, CDR2 SVGAGI. Trimming removed 2 bases from V and 2 bases from J, with 12 bases in between.

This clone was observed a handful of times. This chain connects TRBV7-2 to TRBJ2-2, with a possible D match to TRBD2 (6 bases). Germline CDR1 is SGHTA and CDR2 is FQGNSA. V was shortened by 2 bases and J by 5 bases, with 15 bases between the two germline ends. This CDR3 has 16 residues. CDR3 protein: CASSLYTSTATGELFF. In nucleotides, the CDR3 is TGTGCCAGCAGCTTATATACTAGCACGGCGACCGGGGAGCTGTTTTTT.

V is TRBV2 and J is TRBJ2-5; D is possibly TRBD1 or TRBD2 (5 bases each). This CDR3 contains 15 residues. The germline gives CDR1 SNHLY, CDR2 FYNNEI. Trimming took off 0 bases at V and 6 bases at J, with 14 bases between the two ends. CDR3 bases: TGTGCCAGCAGTGAAGCGAGAGGGACGGTGCAGACCCAGTACTTC. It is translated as CASSEARGTVQTQYF.

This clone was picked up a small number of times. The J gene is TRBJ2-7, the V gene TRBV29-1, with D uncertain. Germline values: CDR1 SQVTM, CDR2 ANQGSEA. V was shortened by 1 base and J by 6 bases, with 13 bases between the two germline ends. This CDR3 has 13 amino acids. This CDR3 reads CSVEGSSGREQYF. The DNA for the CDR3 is TGCAGCGTTGAAGGCAGTTCCGGCCGCGAGCAGTACTTC.

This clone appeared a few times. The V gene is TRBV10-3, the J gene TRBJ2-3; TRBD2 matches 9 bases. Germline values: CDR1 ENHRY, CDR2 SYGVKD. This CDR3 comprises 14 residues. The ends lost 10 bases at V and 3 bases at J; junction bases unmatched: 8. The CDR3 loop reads CATKGLADTDTQYF. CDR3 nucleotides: TGTGCCACCAAGGGACTAGCAGATACAGATACGCAGTATTTT.

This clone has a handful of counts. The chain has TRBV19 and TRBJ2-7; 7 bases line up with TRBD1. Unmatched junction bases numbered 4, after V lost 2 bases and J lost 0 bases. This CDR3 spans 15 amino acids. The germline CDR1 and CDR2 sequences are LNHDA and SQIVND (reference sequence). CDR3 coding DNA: TGTGCCAGTAGTATACAAGACAGGGACTCCTACGAGCAGTACTTC. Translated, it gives CASSIQDRDSYEQYF.

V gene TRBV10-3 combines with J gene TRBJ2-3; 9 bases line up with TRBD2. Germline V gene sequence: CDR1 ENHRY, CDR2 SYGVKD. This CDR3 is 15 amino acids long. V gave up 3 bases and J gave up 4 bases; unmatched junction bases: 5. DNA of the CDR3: TGTGCCATCAGTGAAGGCGGGGGGGTGGCAGATACGCAGTATTTT. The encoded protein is CAISEGGGVADTQYF.